This T cell receptor beta chain stems from a study of blood T cell repertoires in COVID-19. Study details: T cells, B-cell-depleted T cells, or PBMCs supplied cDNA or gDNA.

Per germline, CDR1 SGHDT and CDR2 YYEEEE. This CDR3 is 16 amino acids long. Trimming pared 0 bases from V and 4 bases from J, leaving 15 bases between. Data came from immunoSEQ multiplex PCR; TCRdb stores just in-frame clones and leaves some out. In the table there are roughly 70,000 clones, more than 75% of which are singletons. This TCR derives from a human donor in a cohort sampled during active COVID-19. Input material: peripheral blood. The rearrangement uses TRBV5-6 and TRBJ2-3; D might be TRBD1 (6 bases). The DNA for the CDR3 is TGTGCCAGCAGCTTGGGGACAGTGGTGCGCCCAGATACGCAGTATTTT. Protein sequence: CASSLGTVVRPDTQYF. The full variable domain, its missing parts supplied by reference TRBV5-6 and TRBJ2-3, is DAGVTQSPTHLIKTRGQQVTLRCSPKSGHDTVSWYQQALGQGPQFIFQYYEEEERQRGNFPDRFSGHQFPNYSSELNVNALLLGDSALYLCASSLGTVVRPDTQYFGPGTRLTVL.